This record covers a single T cell receptor (beta chain). These data are taken from a study of CD8 T cells in Susac syndrome. About 0.5 to 1 ug RNA was reverse transcribed with random hexamers. TCRdb reprocessed the immunoSEQ multiplex PCR reads via MiXCR and lists one record per CDR3 protein. Of about 150,000 distinct CDR3 sequences listed, approximately 93% are singletons. The CDR3 is made up of 11 amino acids. Germline lookup yields CDR1 SNHLY and CDR2 FYNNEI. V was trimmed by 6 bases and J by 8 bases, leaving 10 bases between them. The sequenced material came from CD4+ T cells from PBMCs. The V and J genes are TRBV2 and TRBJ1-1, with D uncertain. The origin of this receptor is a human donor in good health. For the CDR3, the DNA is TGTGCCAGCAGACCAGCGGGGGAAGCTTTCTTT. Translated: CASRPAGEAFF.